The rows below give T cell receptor beta chains drawn from one sample of a study of CD8 T cells in ankylosing spondylitis. TCRdb analysed the 5' RACE reads with MiXCR anew, one entry per CDR3 protein. Of 700,000 to 1,000,000 distinct CDR3 sequences listed, approximately 10% are singletons. The sequenced sample consisted of blood, either unsorted or a sorted T cell fraction (not recorded which). These receptors were taken from a male donor with ankylosing spondylitis. Each CDR3 is given with its conserved first and last residue. The order of the fields is J gene, V gene, CDR3 length, CDR3 protein.

J: TRBJ2-6
V: TRBV7-6
length: 17
CDR3: CASSSGARGPGANVLTF

J: TRBJ2-7
V: TRBV6-1
length: 14
CDR3: CASSEFSGFYEQYF

J: TRBJ1-2
V: TRBV29-1
length: 12
CDR3: CSVESRVSGYTF

J: TRBJ1-2
V: TRBV18
length: 15
CDR3: CASSPPTSRNYGYTF

J: TRBJ2-7
V: TRBV15
length: 14
CDR3: CATSRQGQGYEQYF

J: TRBJ2-3
V: TRBV20-1
length: 14
CDR3: CSARDLRVIDTQYF

J: TRBJ1-6
V: TRBV2
length: 14
CDR3: CASRSGQRNSPLHF

J: TRBJ1-5
V: TRBV6-1
length: 14
CDR3: CASSERSDNQPQHF

J: TRBJ1-1
V: TRBV29-1
length: 13
CDR3: CSVVGQNTPKAFF

J: TRBJ2-5
V: TRBV20-1
length: 12
CDR3: CSGFRLGETQYF

J: TRBJ2-2
V: TRBV18
length: 16
CDR3: CASSPPGDRDTGELFF

J: TRBJ2-1
V: TRBV20-1
length: 11
CDR3: CSARVPAGKFF

J: TRBJ2-1
V: TRBV29-1
length: 13
CDR3: CSVSRGLGNEQFF

J: TRBJ2-5
V: TRBV7-2
length: 12
CDR3: CASSLGPKTQYF

J: TRBJ1-1
V: TRBV29-1
length: 13
CDR3: CSAISQPNTEAFF

J: TRBJ1-1
V: TRBV6-1
length: 14
CDR3: CASSWGRRNTEAFF

J: TRBJ2-7
V: TRBV6-2/TRBV6-3
length: 14
CDR3: CASSSGQAISEQYF

J: TRBJ2-1
V: TRBV29-1
length: 10
CDR3: CSVGVREQFF

J: TRBJ2-5
V: TRBV6-5
length: 15
CDR3: CASSYVLAGQETQYF

J: TRBJ1-1
V: TRBV5-1
length: 14
CDR3: CASSLVWGDTEAFF

J: TRBJ2-1
V: TRBV15
length: 14
CDR3: CATSREGTYNEQFF

J: TRBJ2-5
V: TRBV7-2
length: 14
CDR3: CASSRTGSQETQYF

J: TRBJ1-1
V: TRBV3-1
length: 14
CDR3: CASSGGQGWSRAFF

J: TRBJ1-1
V: TRBV12-3/TRBV12-4
length: 12
CDR3: CASSLAKGEAFF

J: TRBJ2-1
V: TRBV5-1
length: 12
CDR3: CASSKGAGEQFF

J: TRBJ2-2
V: TRBV4-3
length: 14
CDR3: CASSLLRGSGELFF

J: TRBJ2-6
V: TRBV4-2
length: 15
CDR3: CASSQVRAGANVLTF

J: TRBJ2-1
V: TRBV12-3/TRBV12-4
length: 14
CDR3: CASNPGPPPNEQFF

J: TRBJ1-6
V: TRBV28
length: 17
CDR3: CASRNPGQGANNSPLHF

J: TRBJ1-1
V: TRBV5-1
length: 14
CDR3: CATARDRIYTEAFF

J: TRBJ2-7
V: TRBV7-2
length: 14
CDR3: CASSLRTSEYEQYF

J: TRBJ2-3
V: TRBV20-1
length: 15
CDR3: CSAKSGGASTDTQYF

J: TRBJ1-1
V: TRBV20-1
length: 12
CDR3: CSALRGLGVAFF